This T cell receptor (beta chain) is drawn from a study of glioma-infiltrating T cells after dendritic cell vaccination (dated by TCRdb to 2016 to 2017). For context, the study as a whole: Of the roughly 15 glioblastoma patients in the cohort, all drawn from Phase I and II dendritic cell vaccination trials, 9 were newly diagnosed and 6 had recurrent disease. In glioblastoma patients vaccinated with dendritic cells, deep sequencing of TCR beta CDR3 regions served to measure tumor-infiltrating lymphocyte content and to compare repertoires between tumor and blood. TCR sequencing metrics, including TIL content and tumor-blood repertoire overlap, were correlated with survival after dendritic cell vaccination. Patients received autologous tumor lysate-pulsed dendritic cell vaccination between about 2003 and 2012. Each patient was given three intradermal dendritic cell vaccine injections, spaced two weeks apart, in the arm below the axilla. To make the vaccine, monocyte-derived dendritic cells were cultured for under eight days with IL-4 and GM-CSF and then pulsed overnight with autologous tumor lysate. What the research found in general, with its limitations: The cohort was small and heterogeneous, and full blood and tumor sets were available for few patients, with initial-recurrent tumor pairs available for even fewer patients. Higher estimated pretreatment TIL content predicted longer time to progression and overall survival after dendritic cell vaccination. The TCR overlap response model with three groups was called speculative and said to need prospective validation. TCR clonality showed no direct relationship with survival, which suggests that a diverse polyclonal response may be important.

Selection of patients required sufficient residual fresh-frozen tumor tissue and over two years of available survival data. An isocitrate dehydrogenase mutation was not carried by any of the glioblastoma patients, although molecular status was otherwise variable. PBMC collection took place before vaccination, two weeks after the third vaccination, and at tumor progression if progression occurred. The Qiagen DNeasy Blood extraction Kit was used to extract genomic DNA. As concerns this clone: The antigen it binds to is not known. No base quality values were provided; no much bigger clone lies one nucleotide off.

CDR1 and CDR2 (MNHEY, SVGAGI) derive from the germline V gene. The cysteine opens and the phenylalanine closes a CDR3 of 14 amino acids. CDR3 DNA is the only sequence kept; it has 42 bases, read in frame from the first base. V and J are trimmed by 2 bases and 7 bases, and the gene matches miss 8 bases of the junction. TCRB CDR3 regions were amplified from around 1.9 ug genomic DNA, or all available DNA if less, using the immunoSEQ assay. For multiplex PCR, 60 forward primers for TCR V beta segments and 13 reverse primers for J beta segments were used. Synthetic control templates were spiked into each sample at limiting dilution to estimate reads per starting template. The Illumina HiSeq System generated 87 bp sequencing reads. Turning to the authors' computational methods: PCR and sequencing errors were removed by merging closely related sequences with a nearest neighbor algorithm. TCR overlap was measured as the percentage of unique tumor TCR beta sequences also present in the same patient's peripheral blood. TCRdb carries this immuneACCESS record with in-frame sequences only. Its versions omit some clonotypes, under half of them owing to an unresolved V gene in the studies checked, with the rest unexplained. V, J and clone size were drawn from that table, and D and trimming were deduced from the DNA. Present in this sample are approximately 100,000 clones, about four fifths of which were seen just once. The ten largest clones capture roughly 5.6% of the sample.

The rearranged chain carries TRBV6-5 and TRBJ2-7, with 7 junctional bases fitting TRBD2. This clonotype was sampled from a human donor with glioblastoma. Sequencing used blood, obtained before dendritic cell vaccination. The CDR3 sequence is CASSYGRAIFEQYF. The DNA is TGTGCCAGCAGTTACGGGAGGGCCATATTTGAGCAGTACTTC.